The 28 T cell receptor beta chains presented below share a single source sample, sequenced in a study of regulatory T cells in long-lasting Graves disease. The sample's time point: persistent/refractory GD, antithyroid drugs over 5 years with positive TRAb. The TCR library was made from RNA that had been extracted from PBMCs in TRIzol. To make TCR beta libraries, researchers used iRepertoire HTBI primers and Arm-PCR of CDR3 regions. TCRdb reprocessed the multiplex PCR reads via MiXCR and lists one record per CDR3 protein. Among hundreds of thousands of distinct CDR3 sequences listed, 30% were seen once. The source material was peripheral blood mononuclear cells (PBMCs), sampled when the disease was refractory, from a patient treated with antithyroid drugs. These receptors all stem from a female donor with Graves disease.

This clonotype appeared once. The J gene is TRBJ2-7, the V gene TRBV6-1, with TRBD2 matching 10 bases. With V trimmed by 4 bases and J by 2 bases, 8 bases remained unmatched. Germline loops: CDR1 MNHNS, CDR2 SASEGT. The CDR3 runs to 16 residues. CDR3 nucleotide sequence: TGTGCCAGCAGTGTGTCTAGCGGGGGTTATACCTACGAGCAGTACTTC. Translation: CASSVSSGGYTYEQYF.

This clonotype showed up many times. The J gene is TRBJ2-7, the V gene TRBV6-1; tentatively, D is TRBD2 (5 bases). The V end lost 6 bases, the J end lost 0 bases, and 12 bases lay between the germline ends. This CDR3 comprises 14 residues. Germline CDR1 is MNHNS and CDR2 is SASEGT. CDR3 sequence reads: CASRRAGSSYEQYF. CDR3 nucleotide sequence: TGTGCCAGCAGAAGAGCTGGGAGCTCCTACGAGCAGTACTTC.

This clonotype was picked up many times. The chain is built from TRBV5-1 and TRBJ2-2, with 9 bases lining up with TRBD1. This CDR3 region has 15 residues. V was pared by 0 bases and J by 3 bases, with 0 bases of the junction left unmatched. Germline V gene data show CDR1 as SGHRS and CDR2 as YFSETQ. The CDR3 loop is CASSLGDRDTGELFF. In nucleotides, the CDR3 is TGCGCCAGCAGCTTGGGGGACAGGGACACCGGGGAGCTGTTTTTT.

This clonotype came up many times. CDR3 DNA: TGTGCCAGCAGTTTCTCAGAGTGGAACACTGAAGCTTTCTTT. Protein: CASSFSEWNTEAFF. The V gene is TRBV28, the J gene TRBJ1-1; D remains unclear. Germline V CDR1 and CDR2: MDHEN, SYDVKM. Between the trimmed V and J ends, which lost 3 bases and 1 base, there was a span of 9 bases. The CDR3 length is 14 residues.

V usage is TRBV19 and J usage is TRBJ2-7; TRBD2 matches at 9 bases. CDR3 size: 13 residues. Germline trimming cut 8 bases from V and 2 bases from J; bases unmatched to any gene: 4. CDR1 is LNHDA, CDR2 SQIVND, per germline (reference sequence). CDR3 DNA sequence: TGTGCCAGTCGTCTAGCGGGGACCTACGAGCAGTACTTC. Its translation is CASRLAGTYEQYF.

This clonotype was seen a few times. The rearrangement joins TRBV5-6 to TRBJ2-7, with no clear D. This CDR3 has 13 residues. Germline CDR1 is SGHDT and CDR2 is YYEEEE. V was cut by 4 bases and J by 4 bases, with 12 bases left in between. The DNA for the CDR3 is TGTGCCAGCAGCCTCGCTTCGATATACGAGCAGTACTTC. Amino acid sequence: CASSLASIYEQYF.

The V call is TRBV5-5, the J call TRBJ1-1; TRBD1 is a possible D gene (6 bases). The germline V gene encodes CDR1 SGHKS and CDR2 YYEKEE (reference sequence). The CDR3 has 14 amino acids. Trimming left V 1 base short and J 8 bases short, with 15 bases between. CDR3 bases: TGTGCCAGCAGCTTGACAGGGACCTTCGGGGAAGCTTTCTTT. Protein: CASSLTGTFGEAFF.

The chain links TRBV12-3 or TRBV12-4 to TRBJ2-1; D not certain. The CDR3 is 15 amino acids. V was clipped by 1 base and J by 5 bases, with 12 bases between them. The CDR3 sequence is CASSLGFKVDNEQFF. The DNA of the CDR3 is TGTGCCAGCAGTTTAGGGTTTAAGGTAGACAATGAGCAGTTCTTC.

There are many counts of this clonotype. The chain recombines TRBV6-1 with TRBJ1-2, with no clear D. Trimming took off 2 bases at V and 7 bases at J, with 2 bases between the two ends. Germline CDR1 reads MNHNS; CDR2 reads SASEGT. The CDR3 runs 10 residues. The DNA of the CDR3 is TGTGCCAGCAGTGAAAGTGGCTACACCTTC. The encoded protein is CASSESGYTF.

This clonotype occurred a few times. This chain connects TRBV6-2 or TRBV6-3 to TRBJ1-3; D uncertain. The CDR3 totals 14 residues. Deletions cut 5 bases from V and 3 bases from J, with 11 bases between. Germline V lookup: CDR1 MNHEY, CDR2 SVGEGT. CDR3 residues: CASSDYLSGNTIYF. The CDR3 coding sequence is TGTGCCAGCAGTGACTACTTGAGTGGAAACACCATATATTTT.

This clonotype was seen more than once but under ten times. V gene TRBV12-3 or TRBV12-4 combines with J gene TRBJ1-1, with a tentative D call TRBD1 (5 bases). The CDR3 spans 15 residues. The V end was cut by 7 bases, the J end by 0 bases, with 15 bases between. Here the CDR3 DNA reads TGTGCCAGCACCCAGTCGGGACCTATGAACACTGAAGCTTTCTTT. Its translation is CASTQSGPMNTEAFF.

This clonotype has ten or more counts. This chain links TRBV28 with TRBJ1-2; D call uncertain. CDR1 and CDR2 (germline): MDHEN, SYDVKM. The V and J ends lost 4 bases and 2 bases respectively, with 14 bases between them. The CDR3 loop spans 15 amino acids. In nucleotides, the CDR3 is TGTGCCAGCAGTTCCCGGGCCCACGACAACTATGGCTACACCTTC. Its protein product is CASSSRAHDNYGYTF.

Written as DNA, the CDR3 is TGTGCCAGCAGTGAATTGGAGGGATTTAGCTCTGGGGCCAACGTCCTGACTTTC. As protein: CASSELEGFSSGANVLTF. This chain links TRBV2 with TRBJ2-6, with D perhaps TRBD2 (6 bases). This CDR3 comprises 18 residues. Germline V gives CDR1 SNHLY, CDR2 FYNNEI. V lost 2 bases to trimming and J lost 0 bases, with 14 bases between them.

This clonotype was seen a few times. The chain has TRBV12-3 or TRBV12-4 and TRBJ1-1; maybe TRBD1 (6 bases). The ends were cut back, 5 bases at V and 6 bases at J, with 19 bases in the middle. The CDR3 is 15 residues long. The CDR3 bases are TGTGCCAGCAGTCCCAGGGGACACCCACTCCCTGAAGCTTTCTTT. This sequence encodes CASSPRGHPLPEAFF.

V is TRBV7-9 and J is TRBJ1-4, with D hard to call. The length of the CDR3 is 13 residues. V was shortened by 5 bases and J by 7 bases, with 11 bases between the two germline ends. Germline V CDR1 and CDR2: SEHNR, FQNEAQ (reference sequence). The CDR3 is CASSPPLSEKLFF. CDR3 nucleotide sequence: TGTGCCAGCAGCCCCCCTCTGAGTGAAAAACTGTTTTTT.

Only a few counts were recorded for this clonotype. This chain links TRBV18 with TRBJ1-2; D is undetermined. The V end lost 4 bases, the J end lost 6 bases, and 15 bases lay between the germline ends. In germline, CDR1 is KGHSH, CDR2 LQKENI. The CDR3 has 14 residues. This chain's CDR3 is CASSRLPSTDGYTF. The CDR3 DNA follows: TGTGCCAGCTCACGACTCCCAAGTACTGATGGCTACACCTTC.

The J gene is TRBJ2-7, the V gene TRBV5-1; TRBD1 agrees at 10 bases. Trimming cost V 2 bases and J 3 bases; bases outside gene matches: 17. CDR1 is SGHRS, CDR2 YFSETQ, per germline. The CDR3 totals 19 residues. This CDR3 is CASSLLGQGISEPVYEQYF. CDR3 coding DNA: TGCGCCAGCAGCTTACTGGGACAGGGGATCAGCGAACCCGTCTACGAGCAGTACTTC. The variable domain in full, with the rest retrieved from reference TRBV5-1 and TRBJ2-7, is KAGVTQTPRYLIKTRGQQVTLSCSPISGHRSVSWYQQTPGQGLQFLFEYFSETQRNKGNFPGRFSGRQFSNSRSEMNVSTLELGDSALYLCASSLLGQGISEPVYEQYFGPGTRLTVT.

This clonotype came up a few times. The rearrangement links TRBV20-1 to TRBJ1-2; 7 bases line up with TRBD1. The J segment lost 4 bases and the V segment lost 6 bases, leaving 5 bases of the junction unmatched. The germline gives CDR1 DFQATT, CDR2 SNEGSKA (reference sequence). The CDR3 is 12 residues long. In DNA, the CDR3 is TGCAGTGCCATGGGACAGACCTATGGCTACACCTTC. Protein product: CSAMGQTYGYTF.

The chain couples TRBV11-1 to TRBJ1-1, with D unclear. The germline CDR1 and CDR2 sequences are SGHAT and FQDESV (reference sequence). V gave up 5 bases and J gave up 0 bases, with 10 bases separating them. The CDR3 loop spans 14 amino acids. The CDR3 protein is CASSLFSLNTEAFF. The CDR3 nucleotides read TGTGCCAGCAGCCTCTTTTCCTTGAACACTGAAGCTTTCTTT.

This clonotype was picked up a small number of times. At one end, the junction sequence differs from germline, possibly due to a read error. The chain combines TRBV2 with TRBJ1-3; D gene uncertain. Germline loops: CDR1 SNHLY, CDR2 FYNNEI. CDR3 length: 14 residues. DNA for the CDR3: TGTGCGAGCAGATGGACCCGCTCTGGAAACACCATATATTTT. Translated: CASRWTRSGNTIYF. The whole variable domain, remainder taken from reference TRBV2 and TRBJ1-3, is EPEVTQTPSHQVTQMGQEVILRCVPISNHLYFYWYRQILGQKVEFLVSFYNNEISEKSEIFDDQFSVERPDGSNFTLKIRSTKLEDSAMYFCASRWTRSGNTIYFGEGSWLTVV.

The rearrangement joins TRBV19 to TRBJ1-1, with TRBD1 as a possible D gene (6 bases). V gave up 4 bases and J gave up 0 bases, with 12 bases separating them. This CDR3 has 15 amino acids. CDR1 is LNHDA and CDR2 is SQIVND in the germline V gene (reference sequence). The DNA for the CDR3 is TGTGCCAGTAGTACTTCCGGGACAATGAACACTGAAGCTTTCTTT. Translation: CASSTSGTMNTEAFF.

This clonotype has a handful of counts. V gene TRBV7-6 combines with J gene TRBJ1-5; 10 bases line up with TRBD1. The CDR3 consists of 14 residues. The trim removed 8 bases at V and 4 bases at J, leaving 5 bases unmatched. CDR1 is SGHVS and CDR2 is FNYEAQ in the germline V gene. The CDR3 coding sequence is TGTGCCAGCGCGGGGGGACAGGGGAATCAGCCCCAGCATTTT. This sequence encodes CASAGGQGNQPQHF.

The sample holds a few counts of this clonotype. CDR3 nucleotide sequence: TGCGCCAGCAGCCAAGGGGAGACGAATCAGCCCCAGCATTTT. Translating gives CASSQGETNQPQHF. The chain carries TRBV4-1 and TRBJ1-5; D is uncertain. V lost 1 base, J lost 4 bases, and 8 bases lay in between. The CDR3 runs to 14 residues. Germline-derived CDR1 and CDR2 are MGHRA and YSYEKL.

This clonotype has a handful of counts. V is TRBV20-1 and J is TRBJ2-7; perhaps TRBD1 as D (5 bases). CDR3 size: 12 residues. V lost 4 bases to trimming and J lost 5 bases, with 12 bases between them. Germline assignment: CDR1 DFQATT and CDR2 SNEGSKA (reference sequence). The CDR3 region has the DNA TGCAGTGCTAAATCTCAGGGCAACGAGCAGTACTTC. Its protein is CSAKSQGNEQYF.

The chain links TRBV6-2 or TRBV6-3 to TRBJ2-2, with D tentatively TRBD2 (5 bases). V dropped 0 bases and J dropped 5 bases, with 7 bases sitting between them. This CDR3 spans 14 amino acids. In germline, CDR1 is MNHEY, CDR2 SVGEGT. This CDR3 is CASSYSRATGELFF. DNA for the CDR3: TGTGCCAGCAGTTACTCGAGGGCAACCGGGGAGCTGTTTTTT.

For the CDR3, the DNA is TGTGCCAGCTCACCCGGTAAGGGGAGAAATGAAAAACTGTTTTTT. It specifies CASSPGKGRNEKLFF. This chain links TRBV18 with TRBJ1-4; possible D gene TRBD1, 5 bases. Germline V gives CDR1 KGHSH, CDR2 LQKENI. V was cut by 3 bases and J by 5 bases, with 13 bases left in between. The CDR3 has 15 amino acids.

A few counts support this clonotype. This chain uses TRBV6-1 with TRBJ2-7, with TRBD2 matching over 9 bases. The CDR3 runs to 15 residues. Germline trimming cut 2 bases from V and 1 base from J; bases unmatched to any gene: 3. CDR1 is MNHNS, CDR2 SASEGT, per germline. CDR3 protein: CASSEYSGGSYEQYF. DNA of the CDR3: TGTGCCAGCAGTGAATATAGCGGGGGATCCTACGAGCAGTACTTC.

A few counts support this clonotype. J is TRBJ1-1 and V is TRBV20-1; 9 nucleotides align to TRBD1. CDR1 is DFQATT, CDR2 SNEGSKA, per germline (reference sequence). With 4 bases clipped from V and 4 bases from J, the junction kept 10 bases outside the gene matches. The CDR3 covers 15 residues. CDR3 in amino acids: CSANPGQGLGTEAFF. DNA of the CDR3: TGCAGTGCTAATCCGGGACAGGGCCTTGGCACTGAAGCTTTCTTT.